The clone carrying this T cell receptor (beta chain) was detected ten times or more. Its target is not known. The sample is drawn from a study of breast tumors, draining lymph nodes, adjacent tissues. TCRdb ran MiXCR on the multiplex PCR reads and lists one entry per CDR3 protein. The sample carries approximately 210,000 distinct CDR3 sequences, around 32% recorded once. Study results and caveats: Tumor repertoires ranked between lymph nodes and nontumor tissue in diversity, with V and J gene preferences. The data were judged consistent with most tumor T cells coming from lymph node and expanding in tumor.

Samples came from axillary lymph nodes draining the breast cancer. The sample was axillary lymph node tissue. The TCR sequence derives from a female donor with breast cancer. Some clones in this sample may be carry-over from other donors' samples.

The CDR3 reads CSAHKTYGTSVRYEQYF. CDR3 nucleotide sequence: TGCAGTGCTCATAAAACCTACGGGACTAGCGTACGCTACGAGCAGTACTTC. The chain has TRBV20-1 and TRBJ2-7; 10 nucleotides align to TRBD2. CDR3 length: 17 amino acids. CDR1 and CDR2 (germline): DFQATT, SNEGSKA (reference sequence). Trimming cost V 5 bases and J 3 bases; bases outside gene matches: 16.